Listed here is a single TCR beta chain. The data stem from a study of radiation and T cells in renal cell carcinoma. Libraries were prepared by immunoSEQ multiplex PCR; TCRdb keeps only in-frame clonotypes and omits some of them. Of fewer than 90,000 clones in the sample, approximately 83% were seen once. Regarding time point: blood 2 weeks post-SBRT. This sample's treatment: 15 Gy SBRT to primary tumor, nephrectomy 4 weeks later. V shed 4 bases, J shed 2 bases, and the junction held 6 bases outside the gene matches. The CDR3 runs to 15 residues. CDR1 is LNHDA, CDR2 SQIVND, per germline (reference sequence).

Specimen: blood, collected from a patient whose treatment included radiotherapy and nephrectomy. The V and J genes are TRBV19 and TRBJ2-5, with TRBD2 identical over 8 bases. This receptor was obtained from a woman between 50 and 59 years old with renal cell carcinoma. CDR3 protein: CASSKLAGRQETQYF. CDR3 DNA: TGTGCCAGTAGTAAGTTAGCGGGGAGACAAGAGACCCAGTACTTC.